Below, one T cell receptor beta chain is given with its context. The sample holds a few counts of this clonotype. What antigen it recognizes has not been identified. No base qualities exist here, and no much larger clone lies one base off it. The record originates from a study of identical twins (dated by TCRdb to about 2016). Regarding the study in general: TCR alpha and beta repertoires from monozygotic twins, unrelated adults of various ages and cord blood were deep-sequenced to test whether fetal clonotypes persist. To rule out contamination, replicate twin experiments were performed at different times with different library preparation protocols.

What the research found in general, with its limitations: Fewer insertions were carried by abundant cord blood beta clonotypes, a similar but weaker trend appeared in young adult naive repertoires, and no such trend appeared in memory repertoires. Out-of-frame TCR alpha sequences shared between twins showed an excess of low generation-probability sequences compared with coincidental sharing between unrelated individuals. Invariant T cells such as MAIT and iNKT could partly confound zero-insertion analyses, though diverse VJ usage argued against this for most clonotypes. Recombination models systematically underestimated out-of-frame TCR alpha sharing in monozygotic twins but agreed with sharing between unrelated individuals. Because the same donors could not be followed over many years, the conclusions depended on cross-sectional statistical analysis. A weaker excess of twin sharing was found in beta out-of-frame sequences because the signal-to-noise ratio was lowered by fewer shared sequences.

The germline V gene encodes CDR1 WSHSY and CDR2 SAAADI. The junction carries 9 bases between V and J, which are trimmed by 8 bases and 2 bases respectively. Taken from cysteine to phenylalanine, the CDR3 has 12 residues. Kept here is only the CDR3 DNA, which spans 36 bases and is read in frame from base 1. The library relied on 5' RACE. The listed sequencing device is Illumina HiSeq 2000. A universal primer binding site was introduced by template switching, and a unique molecular identifier was present in the final cDNA, enabling accurate counting of TCR cDNA molecules. Specific primers in the conserved constant-segment region were used to synthesize first-strand cDNA for TCR alpha and beta chains. To control for contamination, every cDNA library carried two barcodes: a SMART-Mk sample barcode plus Illumina barcodes. Two successive PCR steps introduced TruSeq adapter sequences along with Illumina sample barcodes. Sequencing of the TCR alpha and beta cDNA libraries was done on the Illumina HiSeq platform using custom primers. As for the original processing: MiGEC processed the raw reads to extract unique molecular identifiers, while MiXCR was used to determine the CDR3 positions. For each individual, recombination models were inferred using an EM algorithm with the repgenHMM and IGoR tools. The analysis of shared clonotypes was done with the tcR package in R, with sharing normalized by the product of cloneset sizes. Out-of-frame nonproductive sequences were analyzed to study raw recombination free of thymic and clonal selection effects. TCRdb cleaned the public reads at Q25 with fastp, built clones with MiXCR and kept in-frame beta chains. Each CDR3 protein gets just one entry, which takes the most common genes and DNA from the rows behind it. The V and J calls were not made by the authors but by TCRdb's processing. For this sample the table gives some 500,000 distinct CDR3 sequences, of which roughly a fifth were detected only once. The top ten clonotypes cover 0.91% of the sample.

Every donor in the study was a healthy Caucasian. The twin cohort consisted of three pairs of female monozygotic twins, all aged about 18 to 29 years. CD4+ and CD8+ T cell populations were isolated with positive isolation kits from Invitrogen. Another study also made use of these data, one on T cells expressing NK-cell markers. Per the second study: In sorted CD3+CD56+NKG2C+, CD3+CD56+NKG2C- and CD3+CD56-NKG2C+ T-cell subsets from about 8 donors, TCR beta-chain repertoires were profiled. Seven of the eight sequenced donors were HCMV-seropositive and one was HCMV-seronegative. To restrict sorting to alphabetaTCR-expressing T cells, an anti-gammadeltaTCR antibody was added in several experiments. In several donors, the dominant CD3+CD56+NKG2C+ clonotypes were among the top 10 CD8+ clonotypes and accounted for roughly 1.0-7.5% of CD8+ T cells. Those dominant clonotypes were again the most abundant among CD3+CD56-NKG2C+ cells in several donors, at about 28.3-65%. It remained unclear whether the expanded NKG2C-expressing T cell clones were specific for HCMV antigens. The eight sequenced donors were randomly selected healthy volunteers, three men and five women. A commercial ELISA kit detecting HCMV-specific IgG in serum was used to determine HCMV serostatus. Reads were demultiplexed and grouped by UMI with MIGEC, and clonotypes were assembled and quantified with MiTCR. Only TCR cDNA sequences supported by at least two reads were kept to exclude erroneous sequences. Downstream repertoire analysis used the tcR package, and clonotypes were matched across fractions by CDR3 nucleotide sequence plus V segment. VDJmatch was used to annotate antigen specificity against VDJdb, with one amino acid substitution allowed in CDR3.

This clonotype was sampled from a woman aged 18-30 years in good health. Material: CD4+ T cells sorted from blood. The chain is made from TRBV10-2 and TRBJ1-1; a tentative D match to TRBD1 spans 5 bases. The CDR3 protein sequence reads: CASEGSNTEAFF. The DNA sequence follows: TGCGCCAGCGAGGGGTCAAACACTGAAGCTTTCTTT.